The sample holds many counts of the clone carrying this T cell receptor beta chain. Germline and genes here are mouse. Read data end 4 residues before the CDR3 end; the end is taken from the germline J gene. These data originate in a study of CD8+ T cells in alopecia areata. Study-wide background: Female C3H/HeJ recipients aged about 6-11 weeks got skin from C3H/HeJ graft donors aged roughly 6-12 months that had spontaneous alopecia.

Sorting of pooled cutaneous lymph node cells was based on CD4, CD8alpha, NKG2D, NKG2ACE and other markers. After isolation, RNA underwent reverse transcription to generate cDNA as the sequencing template. Data came from immunoSEQ multiplex PCR; TCRdb stores just in-frame clones and leaves some out. The sample shows around 20,000 clones, none of them appearing just once. V was trimmed by 0 bases and J by 5 bases, leaving 9 bases between them. Germline CDR1 and CDR2: FNHDT and SITEND (reference sequence). The CDR3 sequence is 14 residues long. The sequence derives from a C3H/HeJ mouse with alopecia areata. This strain has MHC haplotype H2-k. This chain connects TRBV19 to TRBJ2-1; D may be TRBD2 (5 bases). What was sequenced was CD8+ T cells sorted from a lymph node. Partial CDR3 DNA: TGTGCCAGCAGTATAGGTCTCTGGGATGCT. This sequence encodes CASSIGLWDA. Given in full, the CDR3 is CASSIGLWDAEQFF.